The clone carrying this T cell receptor beta chain was found once. This specimen belongs to a study of radiation and T cells in renal cell carcinoma. Generated by immunoSEQ multiplex PCR, the TCRdb table keeps only in-frame clones and is missing some. Among some 95,000 clones, 86% were seen once, and the ten largest hold approximately 8%. The germline CDR1 and CDR2 sequences are LGHNA and YNFKEQ. Trimming cost V 1 base and J 2 bases, with 5 bases left between them. The CDR3 sequence is 13 residues long. Time point here: baseline pretreatment blood. The sample's treatment: 15 Gy SBRT to primary tumor, nephrectomy 4 weeks later.

The specimen was blood, collected from a patient whose treatment included radiotherapy and nephrectomy. The receptor comes from a man aged 45-60 years with renal cell carcinoma. This chain uses TRBV4-2 with TRBJ2-5; D remains unclear. The DNA for the CDR3 is TGTGCCAGCAGCCAAGCGAATCAAGAGACCCAGTACTTC. As protein: CASSQANQETQYF.